Listed here are 28 T cell receptor beta chains from one sample, sequenced in a study of cytomegalovirus exposure and HLA in healthy donors. Data came from immunoSEQ multiplex PCR; TCRdb stores just in-frame clones and leaves some out. The table lists roughly 67,000 clones, around 93% of them singletons. Sample: PBMCs. The receptor source for this set is a young man in good health and CMV-seronegative.

The chain links TRBV28 to TRBJ2-1; 13 nucleotides line up with TRBD2. Per the germline V gene, CDR1 is MDHEN and CDR2 is SYDVKM. The CDR3 extends over 16 amino acids. V lost 7 bases, J lost 8 bases, and 11 bases stayed unmatched. Written as DNA, the CDR3 is TGTGCCAGCACCCCCCCAGGGACTAGCGGGACCGATGAGCAGTTCTTC. This encodes CASTPPGTSGTDEQFF.

The sample holds a few counts of this clone. V usage is TRBV7-9 and J usage is TRBJ2-7; 11 bases fit TRBD2. Germline V gives CDR1 SEHNR, CDR2 FQNEAQ (reference sequence). J gave up 3 bases and V 5 bases, and 6 bases lay outside the gene matches. This CDR3 comprises 15 residues. CDR3 in DNA: TGTGCCAGCAGCCCCCTAGCGGGAGGAGGCTACGAGCAGTACTTC. The encoded protein is CASSPLAGGGYEQYF.

CDR3 residues: CASSQRTSAPKGYNEQFF. As DNA, the CDR3 is TGTGCCAGCAGCCAGCGGACTAGCGCTCCCAAGGGGTACAATGAGCAGTTCTTC. The chain is built from TRBV9 and TRBJ2-1, with 9 positions matching TRBD2. With 4 bases clipped from V and 4 bases from J, the junction kept 15 bases outside the gene matches. CDR1 and CDR2 (germline): SGDLS, YYNGEE. CDR3 size: 18 residues.

The genes are TRBV10-3 and TRBJ2-2, with D possibly being TRBD1 (5 bases). The V gene's germline CDR1 is ENHRY and CDR2 SYGVKD. The CDR3 has 15 amino acids. The V end was cut by 0 bases, the J end by 3 bases, with 8 bases between. The CDR3 region is CAISESTGYTGELFF. The DNA of the CDR3 is TGTGCCATCAGTGAGTCTACAGGCTACACCGGGGAGCTGTTTTTT.

CDR3 in DNA: TGTGCCACCGGAAGACAGGGTGTAAGCACAGATACGCAGTATTTT. As protein: CATGRQGVSTDTQYF. This chain uses TRBV19 with TRBJ2-3, with 7 bases fitting TRBD1. V was pared by 10 bases and J by 0 bases, with 10 bases of the junction left unmatched. The germline gives CDR1 LNHDA, CDR2 SQIVND (reference sequence). The CDR3 is made up of 15 amino acids.

This clone has just one count. The chain uses TRBV4-3 and TRBJ2-1; no clear D gene. CDR3 length: 16 residues. The germline V gene has CDR1 LGHNA and CDR2 YSLEER. Between the trimmed V and J ends, which lost 1 base and 4 bases, there was a span of 14 bases. The CDR3 DNA reads TGCGCCAGCAGCCAAGGGCGGTTTATTTCGTACAATGAGCAGTTCTTC. Protein: CASSQGRFISYNEQFF.

This clone was counted once. The chain combines TRBV11-3 with TRBJ2-1, with 7 bases matching TRBD1. The germline CDR1 and CDR2 sequences are SGHNT and YENEEA. The CDR3 spans 16 residues. V was clipped by 0 bases and J by 8 bases; unmatched bases: 10. CDR3 sequence reads: CASSLDDSTGAHEQFF. In nucleotides, the CDR3 is TGTGCCAGCAGCTTAGATGACTCAACAGGGGCTCATGAGCAGTTCTTC.

The CDR3 DNA sequence: TGTGCCAGCAGTTATTGGGGGCTGGGAGAAAAACTGTTTTTT. Translated: CASSYWGLGEKLFF. The rearrangement uses TRBV6-6 and TRBJ1-4; D might be TRBD1 (6 bases). The CDR3 runs to 14 residues. Germline values: CDR1 MNHNY, CDR2 SVGAGI (reference sequence). V was trimmed by 3 bases and J by 8 bases, leaving 13 bases between them.

The chain combines TRBV11-3 with TRBJ2-2; 9 bases fit TRBD2. Germline V gene sequence: CDR1 SGHNT, CDR2 YENEEA. The CDR3 has 17 residues. Trimming at V came to 5 bases and at J to 4 bases, leaving 11 bases not matched to a gene. Here the CDR3 reads CASSPRASGAATGELFF. CDR3 coding DNA: TGTGCCAGCAGCCCGAGAGCTAGCGGGGCGGCCACCGGGGAGCTGTTTTTT.

This clone was seen a single time. This chain joins TRBV5-1 and TRBJ1-4; 8 nucleotides align to TRBD1. Trimming at V came to 4 bases and at J to 5 bases, leaving 13 bases not matched to a gene. Per the germline V gene, CDR1 is SGHRS and CDR2 is YFSETQ. There are 17 residues in the CDR3. CDR3 residues: CASSPGQAFSLNEKLFF. CDR3 bases: TGCGCCAGCAGCCCGGGACAGGCCTTCTCGCTCAATGAAAAACTGTTTTTT. The variable domain in full, with the rest retrieved from reference TRBV5-1 and TRBJ1-4, is KAGVTQTPRYLIKTRGQQVTLSCSPISGHRSVSWYQQTPGQGLQFLFEYFSETQRNKGNFPGRFSGRQFSNSRSEMNVSTLELGDSALYLCASSPGQAFSLNEKLFFGSGTQLSVL.

The gene calls are TRBV6-5 and TRBJ2-7; 12 bases map to TRBD2. Germline CDR1 is MNHEY and CDR2 is SVGAGI. There are 15 residues in the CDR3. The J segment lost 5 bases and the V segment lost 2 bases, leaving 4 bases of the junction unmatched. The CDR3 nucleotides are TGTGCCAGCAGTTACGGGGGACTAGCGGGCCACGAGCAGTACTTC. This translates into CASSYGGLAGHEQYF.

V is TRBV6-5 and J is TRBJ2-7; 7 positions match TRBD1. The germline CDR1 and CDR2 sequences are MNHEY and SVGAGI. Germline trimming cut 9 bases from V and 2 bases from J; bases unmatched to any gene: 10. CDR3 size: 14 residues. As DNA, the CDR3 is TGTGCCAGGACCAGGGGGTCCCTTACCTACGAGCAGTACTTC. Its protein product is CARTRGSLTYEQYF.

In its sample, this clone was seen once. The V and J genes are TRBV28 and TRBJ2-7, with 11 bases fitting TRBD2. This CDR3 is built from 21 residues. Germline-derived CDR1 and CDR2 are MDHEN and SYDVKM. The junction had 23 bases not matched to a gene; V was cut back by 5 bases and J by 2 bases. The CDR3 DNA sequence: TGTGCCAGCAGTCCTACGGGTGTCGGAGCTAGCGGGAGGAATCCTCCCTACGAGCAGTACTTC. This gives the protein CASSPTGVGASGRNPPYEQYF.

The V call is TRBV28, the J call TRBJ1-1; maybe TRBD1 (5 bases). The CDR3 covers 12 residues. CDR1 is MDHEN and CDR2 is SYDVKM in the germline V gene. Trimming took 7 bases from V and 11 from J, leaving 17 bases between them. CDR3 sequence: CASTLGGERAFF. The CDR3 coding sequence is TGTGCCAGCACCTTAGGAGGGGAAAGGGCTTTCTTT.

A note on this clone: The junction departs from germline at one end; a sequencing error may be responsible. The rearrangement joins TRBV28 to TRBJ2-1, with 11 bases that match TRBD2. The germline V gene encodes CDR1 MDHEN and CDR2 SYDVKM. The CDR3 has 15 residues. CDR3 sequence: CASSLPPGLAAYSVF. The CDR3, as DNA: TGTGCCAGCAGTTTACCTCCGGGACTAGCGGCGTATTCTGTCTTC.

V gene TRBV6-5 combines with J gene TRBJ2-5; D not resolved. V dropped 6 bases and J dropped 3 bases, with 11 bases sitting between them. Germline CDR1 MNHEY, CDR2 SVGAGI. CDR3 length equals 13 residues. CDR3: CASSAQVKETQYF. As DNA, the CDR3 is TGTGCCAGCAGCGCTCAGGTTAAAGAGACCCAGTACTTC.

The chain is built from TRBV6-5 and TRBJ2-7; TRBD1 aligns across 7 bases. V gave up 1 base and J gave up 3 bases; unmatched junction bases: 3. The CDR3 has 14 amino acids. The germline CDR1 and CDR2 sequences are MNHEY and SVGAGI. The DNA for the CDR3 is TGTGCCAGCAGTTACTTCGGACAGGTCTACGAGCAGTACTTC. Translation gives CASSYFGQVYEQYF.

The gene calls are TRBV7-8 and TRBJ2-7; D not certain. Looked up from germline, CDR1 is SGHVS and CDR2 is FQNEAQ. This CDR3 contains 11 residues. V was shortened by 5 bases and J by 4 bases, with 6 bases between the two germline ends. The CDR3 here is CASSRQYEQYF. The CDR3 DNA reads as TGTGCCAGCAGCCGACAATACGAGCAGTACTTC.

The V call is TRBV9, the J call TRBJ2-1; 8 bases fit TRBD2. The junction had 7 bases not matched to a gene; V was cut back by 8 bases and J by 3 bases. This CDR3 has 14 residues. Germline V lookup: CDR1 SGDLS, CDR2 YYNGEE. For the CDR3, the DNA is TGTGCCAGTGCATTAGCGGGAAGCTACAATGAGCAGTTCTTC. This gives the protein CASALAGSYNEQFF.

This clone was seen a single time. Here the CDR3 DNA reads TGCGCCAGCAGCTTGGGGACTAGCGGGGTCACAGATACGCAGTATTTT. This codes for CASSLGTSGVTDTQYF. The chain couples TRBV5-1 to TRBJ2-3; 12 bases map to TRBD2. The germline gives CDR1 SGHRS, CDR2 YFSETQ. V was clipped by 0 bases and J by 2 bases; unmatched bases: 1. The CDR3 sequence is 16 residues long.

The gene calls are TRBV18 and TRBJ1-4, with 7 positions matching TRBD1. Germline V gives CDR1 KGHSH, CDR2 LQKENI. The CDR3 has 17 residues. The V segment lost 1 base and the J segment 0 bases; nucleotides outside the gene matches: 5. CDR3 in amino acids: CASSPRQGGPTNEKLFF. Here the CDR3 DNA reads TGTGCCAGCTCACCACGACAGGGCGGGCCAACTAATGAAAAACTGTTTTTT. Supplemented by reference TRBV18 and TRBJ1-4, the full variable domain reads NAGVMQNPRHLVRRRGQEARLRCSPMKGHSHVYWYRQLPEEGLKFMVYLQKENIIDESGMPKERFSAEFPKEGPSILRIQQVVRGDSAAYFCASSPRQGGPTNEKLFFGSGTQLSVL.

The chain couples TRBV27 to TRBJ2-7; the D is unclear. V lost 2 bases, J lost 4 bases, and 12 bases lay in between. Germline loops: CDR1 MNHEY, CDR2 SMNVEV (reference sequence). CDR3 length: 14 residues. The DNA for the CDR3 is TGTGCCAGCAGTTTAGCCAGGTTTGGGTACGAGCAGTACTTC. Translating it yields CASSLARFGYEQYF.

The chain employs TRBV5-1 and TRBJ1-1, with D unresolved. This CDR3 region has 13 residues. V lost 4 bases, J lost 1 base, and 8 bases lay in between. The germline CDR1 and CDR2 sequences are SGHRS and YFSETQ. DNA of the CDR3: TGCGCCAGCAGCCCGCAGGAGAACACTGAAGCTTTCTTT. It is translated as CASSPQENTEAFF. The full variable domain, with the rest looked up from reference TRBV5-1 and TRBJ1-1, is KAGVTQTPRYLIKTRGQQVTLSCSPISGHRSVSWYQQTPGQGLQFLFEYFSETQRNKGNFPGRFSGRQFSNSRSEMNVSTLELGDSALYLCASSPQENTEAFFGQGTRLTVV.

The chain has TRBV6-5 and TRBJ2-7; D is perhaps TRBD2 (5 bases). Germline V gene data show CDR1 as MNHEY and CDR2 as SVGAGI. The CDR3 has 13 amino acids. Trimming stripped 2 bases from V and 8 bases from J, with 13 bases between. The CDR3 nucleotides read TGTGCCAGCAGTTACGAAAAGGGAGCGAAGCAGTACTTC. Its translation: CASSYEKGAKQYF.

In nucleotides, the CDR3 is TGTGCCTGGAGTAACGGTGGGGGCGGCTACACCTTC. Its protein is CAWSNGGGGYTF. The rearrangement joins TRBV30 to TRBJ1-2; D perhaps matches TRBD1 (6 bases). Germline loops: CDR1 GTSNPN, CDR2 SVGIG (reference sequence). Trimming cost V 2 bases and J 8 bases, with 12 bases left between them. This CDR3 is built from 12 residues.

This rearrangement joins TRBV11-3 to TRBJ2-7; 7 nucleotides agree with TRBD1. J lost 5 bases, V lost 2 bases, and 6 bases had no gene match. From germline, CDR1 is SGHNT and CDR2 YENEEA. CDR3 length: 14 amino acids. The CDR3 DNA reads as TGTGCCAGCAGCTTACAGACAGGGAGCGACGAGCAGTACTTC. Its translation is CASSLQTGSDEQYF.

CDR3 nucleotide sequence: TGTGCCAGCAGCCCCTCAGAGGTCGAGGGCCCACAAGAGACCCAGTACTTC. Translating it yields CASSPSEVEGPQETQYF. The chain joins TRBV21-1 to TRBJ2-5; TRBD2, the table's D call, lacks a check against the DNA. TRBV21-1 is a listed pseudogene. The CDR3 is made up of 17 amino acids.

The genes are TRBV12-5 and TRBJ2-5; 9 positions match TRBD2. This CDR3 spans 15 amino acids. The germline CDR1 and CDR2 sequences are LGHNT and FRNRAP. V lost 5 bases, J lost 5 bases, and 9 bases stayed unmatched. Written as DNA, the CDR3 is TGTGCTAGTGGTCGAGATAGCGGGAGAGGGGAGACCCAGTACTTC. It codes for CASGRDSGRGETQYF.